The 8 T cell receptor beta chains reported below all come from one sample, sequenced in a study of breast tumors, draining lymph nodes, adjacent tissues. TCRdb redid the calling of the multiplex PCR reads with MiXCR, one entry per CDR3 protein. Of more than 100,000 distinct CDR3 sequences listed, more than 20% are singletons. Breast cancer patients provided tissue from their axillary draining lymph nodes. The specimen sequenced was axillary lymph node tissue. The source of these receptors is a female donor with breast cancer. Some clones in this sample may be carry-over from other donors' samples.

Notes on this clonotype: A junction boundary mismatches the germline segment, possibly from a read error. J is TRBJ1-3 and V is TRBV12-3 or TRBV12-4, with 7 nucleotides matching TRBD1. The CDR3 is made up of 14 amino acids. CDR3: CASSRGQSGDTIYF. The CDR3 bases are TGTGCCAGCAGCCGGGGACAGTCTGGAGACACCATATATTTT.

Points on this clonotype: This clone may be a read error of a much larger clone one base away. This sequence joins TRBV20-1 and TRBJ2-7; 7 bases match TRBD2. The CDR3 is made up of 14 amino acids. CDR1 DFQATT and CDR2 SNEGSKA come from the germline V gene (reference sequence). CDR3 sequence (DNA): TGCGGTGCGACTCCCGGACTAGGTCTACGCGAGCAGTACTTC. It encodes CGATPGLGLREQYF.

This clonotype was picked up many times. The chain joins TRBV30 to TRBJ1-2, with a tentative D call TRBD1 (5 bases). Germline V gene lookup returns CDR1 GTSNPN and CDR2 SVGIG (reference sequence). The CDR3 extends over 13 amino acids. V lost 0 bases and J 0 bases, leaving 5 bases between the germline ends. The CDR3 loop reads CAWSVTANYGYTF. CDR3 DNA: TGTGCCTGGAGTGTGACAGCTAACTATGGCTACACCTTC.

The sample holds many counts of this clonotype. The CDR3 spells CASTPGQSDTDTQYF. DNA for the CDR3: TGTGCCAGCACCCCGGGACAGTCAGACACAGATACGCAGTATTTT. V usage is TRBV7-6 and J usage is TRBJ2-3; 7 bases map to TRBD1. Germline values: CDR1 SGHVS, CDR2 FNYEAQ. V lost 7 bases, J lost 2 bases, and 9 bases stayed unmatched. This CDR3 has 15 amino acids.

This clonotype was recorded many times. The chain is built from TRBV30 and TRBJ2-7; TRBD2 agrees at 7 bases. The CDR3 is 16 amino acids. The ends lost 2 bases at V and 4 bases at J; junction bases unmatched: 14. Germline CDR1 GTSNPN, CDR2 SVGIG (reference sequence). The CDR3 here is CAWSRWRVAGHYEQYF. CDR3 nucleotides: TGTGCCTGGAGTCGTTGGCGGGTAGCGGGCCATTACGAGCAGTACTTC.

This clonotype has at least ten counts. The CDR3, as DNA: TGCAGCGTTGGTCGGCTAGCGGGAGGGTGGTCCTACAATGAGCAGTTCTTC. Protein product: CSVGRLAGGWSYNEQFF. The chain uses TRBV29-1 and TRBJ2-1; TRBD2 matches at 12 bases. The CDR3 has 17 residues. V was pared by 4 bases and J by 1 base, with 8 bases of the junction left unmatched. Looked up from germline, CDR1 is SQVTM and CDR2 is ANQGSEA.

There are a few counts of this clonotype. This may come from a read error, since a much larger clone is one base off. The rearrangement links TRBV7-8 to TRBJ2-7; 9 positions match TRBD1. With 8 bases clipped from V and 4 bases from J, the junction kept 9 bases outside the gene matches. In germline, CDR1 is SGHVS, CDR2 FQNEAQ. This CDR3 comprises 14 residues. Here the CDR3 reads CASGRTGVQYEQYF. The DNA of the CDR3 is TGTGCCAGCGGAAGGACAGGGGTTCAGTACGAGCAGTACTTC.

As for this clonotype: A read error may be the cause here, since a much bigger clone is one base away. No conserved phenylalanine or tryptophan is present at the end of the CDR3, so a read error is the likely explanation. The chain has TRBV7-3 and TRBJ2-2; D not certain. The CDR3 totals 13 residues. Trimming shortened V by 5 bases and J by 3 bases, and 7 bases separated the two germline ends. The V gene's germline CDR1 is SGHTA and CDR2 FQGTGA. Written as DNA, the CDR3 is TGTGCCAGCAGCCCGCCTTACACCGGGGAGCTGTTTTCT. It translates to CASSPPYTGELFS.